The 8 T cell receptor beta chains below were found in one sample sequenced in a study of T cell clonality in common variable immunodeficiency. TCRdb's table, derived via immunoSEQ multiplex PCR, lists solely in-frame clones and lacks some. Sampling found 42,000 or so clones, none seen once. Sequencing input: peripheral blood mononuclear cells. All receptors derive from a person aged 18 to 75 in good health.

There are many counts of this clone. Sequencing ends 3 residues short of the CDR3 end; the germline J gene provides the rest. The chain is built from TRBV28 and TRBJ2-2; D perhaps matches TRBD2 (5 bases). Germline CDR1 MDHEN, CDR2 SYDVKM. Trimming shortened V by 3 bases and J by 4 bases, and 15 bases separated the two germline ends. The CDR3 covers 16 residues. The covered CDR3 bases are TGTGCCAGCAGTTTGCCCCCTGGAGCGGCCACCGGGGAG. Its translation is CASSLPPGAATGE. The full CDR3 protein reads CASSLPPGAATGELFF.

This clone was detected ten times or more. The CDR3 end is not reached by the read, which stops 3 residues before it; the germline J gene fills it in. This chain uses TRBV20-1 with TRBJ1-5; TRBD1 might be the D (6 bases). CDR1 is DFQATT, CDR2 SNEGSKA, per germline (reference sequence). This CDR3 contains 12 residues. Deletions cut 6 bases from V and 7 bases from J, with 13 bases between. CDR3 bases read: TGCAGTGCAAACAGGGAACGCCAGCCC. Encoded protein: CSANRERQP. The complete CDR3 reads CSANRERQPQHF.

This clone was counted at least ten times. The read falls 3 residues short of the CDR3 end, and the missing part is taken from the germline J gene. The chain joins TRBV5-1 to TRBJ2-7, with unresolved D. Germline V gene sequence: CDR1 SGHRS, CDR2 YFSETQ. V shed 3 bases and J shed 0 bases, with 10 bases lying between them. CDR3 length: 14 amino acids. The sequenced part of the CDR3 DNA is TGCGCCAGCAGCTCAGACTTTGCCTCCTACGAG. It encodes CASSSDFASYE. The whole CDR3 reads CASSSDFASYEQYF.

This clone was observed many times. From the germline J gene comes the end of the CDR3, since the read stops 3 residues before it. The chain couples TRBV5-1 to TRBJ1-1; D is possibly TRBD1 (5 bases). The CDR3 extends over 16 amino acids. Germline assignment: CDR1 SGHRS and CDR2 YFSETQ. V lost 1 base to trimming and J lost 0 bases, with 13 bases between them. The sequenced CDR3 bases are TGCGCCAGCAGCTTGATAGGGGTTCGGATGAACACTGAA. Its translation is CASSLIGVRMNTE. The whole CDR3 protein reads CASSLIGVRMNTEAFF.

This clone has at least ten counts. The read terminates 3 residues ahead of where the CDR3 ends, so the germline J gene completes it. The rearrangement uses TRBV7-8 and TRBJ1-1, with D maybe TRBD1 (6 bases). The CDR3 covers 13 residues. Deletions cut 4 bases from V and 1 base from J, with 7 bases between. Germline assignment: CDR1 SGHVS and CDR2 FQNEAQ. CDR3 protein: CASSSTGNTEAFF. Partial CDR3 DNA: TGTGCCAGCAGCTCGACAGGGAACACTGAA.

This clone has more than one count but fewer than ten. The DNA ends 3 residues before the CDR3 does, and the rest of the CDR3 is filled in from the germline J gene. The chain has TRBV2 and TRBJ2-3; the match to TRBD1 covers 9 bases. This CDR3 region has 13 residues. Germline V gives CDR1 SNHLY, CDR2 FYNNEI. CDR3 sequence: CASKMRDRETQYF. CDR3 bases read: TGTGCCAGCAAGATGCGGGACAGGGAGACG. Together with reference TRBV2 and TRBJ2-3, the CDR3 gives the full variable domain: EPEVTQTPSHQVTQMGQEVILRCVPISNHLYFYWYRQILGQKVEFLVSFYNNEISEKSEIFDDQFSVERPDGSNFTLKIRSTKLEDSAMYFCASKMRDRETQYFGPGTRLTVL.

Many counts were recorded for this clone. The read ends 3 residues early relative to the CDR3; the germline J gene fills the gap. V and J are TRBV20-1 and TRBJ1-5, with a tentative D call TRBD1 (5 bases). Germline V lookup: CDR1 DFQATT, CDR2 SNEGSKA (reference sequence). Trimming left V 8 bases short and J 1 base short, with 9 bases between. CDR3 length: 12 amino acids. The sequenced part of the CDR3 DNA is TGCAGTCCCCAGGGAAGCAATCAGCCC. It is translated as CSPQGSNQP. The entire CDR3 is CSPQGSNQPQHF.

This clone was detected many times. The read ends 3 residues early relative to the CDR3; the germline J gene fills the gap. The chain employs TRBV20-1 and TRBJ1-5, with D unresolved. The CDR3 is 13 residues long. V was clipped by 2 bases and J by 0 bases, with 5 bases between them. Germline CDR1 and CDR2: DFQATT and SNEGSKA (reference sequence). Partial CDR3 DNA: TGCAGTGCTAGAACAAATAGCAATCAGCCC. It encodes CSARTNSNQP. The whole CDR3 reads CSARTNSNQPQHF.